The source of this T cell receptor (beta chain) is a study of regulatory T cells in long-lasting Graves disease (dated by TCRdb to the early 2020s). Some background on the complete study: Patients with newly diagnosed Graves' disease had been on antithyroid drugs for under 3 months. Peripheral blood TCR sequencing and RNA sequencing compared persistent Graves' disease patients with newly diagnosed Graves' disease patients. The study was conducted in China and was registered as a clinical trial. A total of about 33 samples underwent TCR sequencing: about 13 from persistent and about 20 from newly diagnosed Graves' disease patients. Paper-wide results and their limitations: Sequencing and analysis were restricted to the TCR beta chain. TRBV28, TRBJ1-2 and TRBJ2-5 were preferentially used in persistent disease, while TRBV20-1 and TRBJ2-1 were favored in newly diagnosed disease. Because the primary lesion, thyroid tissue, could not be accessed, the study looked at peripheral blood alone. The authors noted that the small sample size was a limitation that may lower accuracy. Patients with persistent disease shared more public clonotypes (around 2,500) than newly diagnosed patients did (approximately 970). Compared with newly diagnosed patients, patients with persistent Graves' disease had lower TCR Shannon entropy and fewer highly expanded clones, which suggests clonal expansion.

The library was obtained by multiplex PCR. The sequencing machine was an Illumina HiSeq 4000. To build TCR beta libraries, CDR3 regions were amplified by Arm-PCR using iRepertoire HTBI primers. Gel purification was performed on PCR products prior to sequencing. The source study handled its data this way. Gene usage analysis of CDR3 amino acid clonotypes relied on the 60 or so TRBV and fewer than 15 TRBJ segments identified across samples. COPE and FqMerger were used to merge filtered high-quality paired reads into contigs. BLAST was used to align contigs to IMGT TRBV, TRBD and TRBJ reference genes, and CDR3 was defined according to IMGT. Any clonotype with a frequency above 0.1% was counted as a highly expanded clone. Shannon entropy was used to measure repertoire diversity, and the Gini coefficient was used to measure V-J evenness. A clonotype was considered public if more than one individual shared it. TCRdb cleaned the public reads at Q25 with fastp, built clones with MiXCR and kept in-frame beta chains. Entries are consolidated by CDR3 protein sequence, retaining the most common genes and DNA. These V and J calls are TCRdb output, not the study's own analysis. The sample includes more than 350,000 distinct CDR3 sequences, with more than 13% observed a single time. The ten largest clones represent over 15% of the sample.

The germline V gene (reference sequence) yields LGHDT for CDR1 and YNNKEL for CDR2. Deletion took 0 bases off V and 3 bases off J, with a span of 9 bases between the germline ends. Reading from cysteine to phenylalanine, the CDR3 counts 14 amino acids. Only CDR3 DNA is held: 42 bases, read in frame from base 1. As to this clonotype: The antigen it binds to is not known. This clone may be a read error of a much larger clone one base away.

According to the study, the label for this sample's time point signals: newly diagnosed GD, antithyroid drugs for less than 3 months. For both TCR sequencing and RNA sequencing, RNA was extracted from PBMCs in TRIzol. Graves' disease was diagnosed according to American Thyroid Association guidelines. Patients were recruited from an endocrinology department in Xi'an, China. Each patient gave approximately 10 milliliters of peripheral blood, collected in an EDTA anticoagulant tube. Ficoll Paque Plus density gradient separation was used to isolate PBMCs, and no further T cell sorting was done. An Agilent 2100 Bioanalyzer and agarose gel were used to check RNA quality, while a NanoDrop 2000 measured RNA concentration. These records were also assigned to another study, of T cells in Graves' hyperthyroidism and ophthalmopathy. The second study, in turn, reports: Graves' hyperthyroidism was defined as stable when no progression to ophthalmopathy occurred over 18 months of follow-up. Hyperthyroidism patients were aged 18 to 65 years and newly diagnosed, with disease duration of less than 2 months. The study excluded patients with uncontrolled infections, other autoimmune diseases, pregnancy or lactation. Diagnoses relied on clinical symptoms, serum thyroxine and TRAb, thyroid ultrasound and orbital computed tomography. A first-round RT-PCR of the TCR CDR3 used the HTBI primer set with the Qiagen OneStep RT-PCR kit. Blood samples also contained most of the expanded thyroid clonotypes (frequency above 0.001), which suggests that blood repertoires may reflect thyroid immune responses. Ophthalmopathy was separated from stable hyperthyroidism by a 13 V-J signature model, with 85% to 90% sensitivity and roughly 81% specificity obtained in cross-validation and 80%/75% obtained in testing. In validation, the model predicted progression to ophthalmopathy a median of about 5.9 months before onset, with roughly 71% sensitivity and roughly 73% specificity. To identify distinguishing TCR V-J signatures, a discovery cohort of around 98 patients was used, comprising 43 with Graves' ophthalmopathy and around 60 with stable Graves' hyperthyroidism. Whether ophthalmopathy could be predicted prospectively was tested in an independent validation cohort made up of roughly 20 hyperthyroidism patients plus 17 patients who later progressed to ophthalmopathy. The 75 to 100 discovery patients were randomly split 7:3 into training and test sets. In more than 5 Graves' hyperthyroidism patients, the study also compared T-cell repertoires from thyroid tissue with T-cell repertoires from blood. After blood sampling, hyperthyroidism patients were treated with methimazole at a starting dose of 30 mg daily, and ophthalmopathy patients were treated with high-dose intravenous methylprednisolone. A second multiplex PCR round built the libraries, followed by size selection and purification. The libraries were sequenced on an Illumina HiSeq2000 using paired-end 100 bp reads. SOAPnuke was used to process the raw data, throwing out any read that contained adapters or uncalled bases, had a mean Phred below 15, or lacked an exact constant-primer or identifier match. High-quality paired reads were merged with COPE v1.2.5, and unique nucleotide sequences were defined as clonotypes. Clonotypes were aligned to IMGT TRBV, TRBD and TRBJ reference segments using MiTCR v1.1. The analysis was restricted to V-J combinations with a frequency above 0.0001, which together covered about 99% of the repertoires. A TCS score was defined as the ratio between F50 (clonal expansion) and ExV (chaos), using BLOSUM62-based TCRdist between CDR3 peptides within each V-J. Welch's t-statistics and random forest reduced roughly 530 V-J features to fewer than 15, which were used in a naive Bayes classifier (R e1071). No statistical method was used to set the sample size in advance, and investigators knew the group allocation. The paper describes TCR Vbeta CDR3 sequencing of 120 to 150 peripheral blood samples, made up of 43 ophthalmopathy patients, 70 to 75 hyperthyroidism patients and roughly 17 progressor patients.

Here the chain combines TRBV3-1 and TRBJ2-7; the D gene cannot be resolved reliably. Sequenced material: peripheral blood mononuclear cells (PBMCs), taken at new diagnosis, from a patient treated with antithyroid drugs. The TCR comes from a woman aged 25 to 39 with Graves disease. Donor details come from another sample of the same person, matched by shared clones. This receptor carries the CDR3 CASSQDIGFYEQYF. The base sequence is TGTGCCAGCAGCCAAGATATTGGCTTCTACGAGCAGTACTTC.